Listed below are T cell receptor beta chains from one sample, sequenced in a study of T cell responses to AZD1222 COVID-19 vaccine. This table comes from immunoSEQ multiplex PCR, and its TCRdb copy is limited to in-frame clones, with some not included. This table holds tens of thousands of clones, around 80% found once. The starting material was peripheral blood, obtained on day 0 of AZD1222 vaccination. These receptors all come from an adult in good health. Both conserved end residues are part of each CDR3. D genes are given only for firm matches. Some rows mark clone size as missing; the rest say once, few, many or name a class of expanded clone.

J gene,V gene,clone size,D gene,CDR3 protein,CDR3 DNA
TRBJ2-1,TRBV11-2,.,TRBD2,CASSSLSGSSHEQFF,TGTGCCAGCAGCTCCCTTAGCGGGAGTTCGCATGAGCAGTTCTTC
TRBJ2-1,TRBV9,.,TRBD2,CASSVGRGDNEQFF,TGTGCCAGCAGCGTAGGTCGGGGGGATAATGAGCAGTTCTTC
TRBJ2-5,TRBV7-2,.,.,CASSYWGGLQETQYF,TGTGCCAGCAGCTACTGGGGCGGGCTCCAAGAGACCCAGTACTTC
TRBJ2-3,TRBV5-6,.,TRBD1,CASSTGQGTDTQYF,TGTGCCAGCAGCACCGGACAGGGGACAGATACGCAGTATTTT
TRBJ1-2,TRBV24-1,.,.,CATSDLNGNYGYTF,TGTGCCACCAGTGATTTAAACGGAAACTATGGCTACACCTTC
TRBJ2-4,TRBV11-3,.,.,CASSPTEGAKNIQYF,TGTGCCAGCAGCCCTACCGAGGGGGCCAAAAACATTCAGTACTTC
TRBJ2-1,TRBV28,.,TRBD2,CASSGGTNPNEQFF,TGTGCCAGCAGTGGCGGGACTAACCCCAATGAGCAGTTCTTC
TRBJ1-2,TRBV28,.,.,CASSAIWTGGYTF,TGTGCCAGCAGTGCTATTTGGACGGGAGGCTACACCTTC
TRBJ1-2,TRBV5-1,once,.,CASSSSGQGVYGYTF,TGCGCCAGCAGCTCTTCCGGCCAGGGAGTCTATGGCTACACCTTC
TRBJ2-1,TRBV29-1,.,.,CSAGGPYNEQFF,TGCAGCGCTGGCGGGCCTTACAATGAGCAGTTCTTC
TRBJ1-4,TRBV6-2/TRBV6-3,.,.,CASSRRSVEKLFF,TGTGCCAGCAGCCGCCGGTCAGTGGAAAAACTGTTTTTT
TRBJ1-2,TRBV19,.,.,CASSTPGPVNYGYTF,TGTGCCAGTAGTACCCCGGGACCGGTTAACTATGGCTACACCTTC
TRBJ2-2,TRBV16,.,.,CASSRFREWSNTGELFF,TGTGCCAGCAGCCGATTTAGGGAGTGGTCGAACACCGGGGAGCTGTTTTTT
TRBJ1-2,TRBV20-1,.,.,CSARESWVPTF,TGCAGTGCTAGAGAATCCTGGGTTCCCACCTTC
TRBJ2-4,TRBV2,.,.,CASSLAKNIQYF,TGTGCCAGCAGTCTTGCCAAAAACATTCAGTACTTC
TRBJ1-1,TRBV24-1,.,.,CATSDGDRLSNFF,TGTGCCACCAGTGATGGGGACCGCCTATCAAATTTCTTT
TRBJ1-5,TRBV30,.,TRBD1,CAGGGGQGLPGPQHF,TGTGCCGGGGGAGGGGGACAGGGGTTGCCTGGGCCCCAGCATTTT
TRBJ2-1,TRBV27,.,TRBD2,CASSLHSGRPDNEQFF,TGTGCCAGCAGTTTGCATAGCGGGAGGCCGGACAATGAGCAGTTCTTC
TRBJ1-2,TRBV6-5,few,.,CASSYSQGRGYGYTF,TGTGCCAGCAGTTACTCGCAGGGTAGGGGCTATGGCTACACCTTC
TRBJ2-1,TRBV18,once,TRBD2,CASSMAGTSGSNEQFF,TGTGCCAGCTCAATGGCCGGGACTAGCGGGAGTAATGAGCAGTTCTTC
TRBJ1-5,TRBV30,.,.,CAWSAGRNQPQHF,TGTGCCTGGAGTGCAGGCCGCAATCAGCCCCAGCATTTT
TRBJ2-4,TRBV6-1,.,TRBD1,CASSEGTGAAKNIQYF,TGTGCCAGCAGTGAAGGGACAGGGGCGGCCAAAAACATTCAGTACTTC
TRBJ2-5,TRBV5-1,.,.,CASSLAHGGETQYF,TGCGCCAGCAGCTTGGCCCACGGGGGAGAGACCCAGTACTTC
TRBJ2-7,TRBV27,.,.,CASRTYNRAYEQYF,TGTGCCAGCAGAACCTACAACAGGGCCTACGAGCAGTACTTC
TRBJ2-7,TRBV28,.,.,CASTDNYEQYF,TGTGCCAGCACGGATAACTACGAGCAGTACTTT
TRBJ1-2,TRBV7-8,.,TRBD1,CASSSRTGGYGYTF,TGTGCCAGCAGCTCCCGGACAGGGGGGTATGGCTACACCTTC
TRBJ1-2,TRBV5-4,.,TRBD1,CASTKPGQGGYTF,TGTGCCAGCACCAAACCGGGACAGGGAGGCTACACCTTC
TRBJ1-5,TRBV19,.,.,CASSFRGKMRNQPQHF,TGTGCCAGTAGTTTCCGAGGAAAGATGCGCAATCAGCCCCAGCATTTT
TRBJ1-5,TRBV6-5,.,TRBD1,CASSRQGGSGQPQHF,TGTGCCAGCAGTCGACAGGGAGGGTCTGGGCAGCCCCAGCATTTT
TRBJ2-7,TRBV5-1,.,TRBD2,CARSQSEEGVRGGVYEQYF,TGCGCCAGATCCCAAAGTGAGGAGGGAGTTAGGGGAGGGGTCTACGAGCAGTACTTC
TRBJ2-1,TRBV15,.,.,CATSRDSNEQFF,TGTGCCACCAGCAGAGATTCGAATGAGCAGTTCTTC
TRBJ1-5,TRBV11-2,.,.,CASSLVGEQGSNQPQHF,TGTGCCAGCAGCTTAGTGGGGGAACAGGGTAGCAATCAGCCCCAGCATTTT
TRBJ1-3,TRBV28,.,TRBD1,CASSRAWTGDSGNTIYF,TGTGCCAGCAGCCGCGCATGGACAGGGGACTCTGGAAACACCATATATTTT
TRBJ2-7,TRBV19,.,TRBD1,CASSLGTGVGYEQYF,TGTGCCAGTAGTCTCGGGACAGGGGTCGGCTACGAGCAGTACTTC
TRBJ1-1,TRBV19,.,.,CASSIWRSNTEAFF,TGTGCCAGTAGTATCTGGCGGAGCAACACTGAAGCTTTCTTT
TRBJ2-4,TRBV7-2,.,.,CASSFRGGENIQYF,TGTGCCAGCAGCTTCCGAGGAGGGGAAAACATTCAGTACTTC
TRBJ2-2,TRBV7-9,.,TRBD1,CASSHQGTANTGELFF,TGTGCCAGCAGCCACCAAGGGACAGCTAACACCGGGGAGCTGTTTTTT
TRBJ1-2,TRBV6-5,.,.,CASSTGWYGYTF,TGTGCCAGCTCCACGGGGTGGTATGGCTACACCTTC
TRBJ1-1,TRBV27,.,TRBD1,CASSLGRQGMNTEAFF,TGTGCCAGCAGTTTGGGGCGACAGGGAATGAACACTGAAGCTTTCTTT
TRBJ1-1,TRBV18,.,.,CASSLYNTEAFF,TGTGCCAGCTCACTATATAACACTGAAGCTTTCTTT
TRBJ1-4,TRBV9,.,.,CASSVVFAGRSNEKLFF,TGTGCCAGCAGCGTAGTTTTCGCCGGGCGGTCTAATGAAAAACTGTTTTTT
TRBJ1-2,TRBV5-4,.,.,CASSFWGGYTF,TGTGCCAGCAGCTTTTGGGGAGGCTACACCTTC
TRBJ1-3,TRBV14,.,.,CASSLYQGGSGAHF,TGTGCCAGCAGCCTCTACCAGGGAGGCTCAGGAGCTCATTTT
TRBJ2-1,TRBV11-2,.,.,CASSSSLGNEQFF,TGTGCCAGCAGCTCCTCCCTGGGGAATGAGCAGTTCTTC
TRBJ1-5,TRBV18,.,TRBD1,CASSPPGTGGASNQPQHF,TGTGCCAGCTCACCACCAGGGACAGGGGGCGCGAGCAATCAGCCCCAGCATTTT
TRBJ2-1,TRBV7-3,.,.,CASSRGAGDEQFF,TGTGCCAGCAGCCGAGGGGCCGGGGATGAGCAGTTCTTC
TRBJ2-2,TRBV30,.,.,CAWSLATGELFF,TGTGCCTGGAGTTTGGCGACGGGGGAGCTGTTTTTT
TRBJ1-1,TRBV12-3/TRBV12-4,.,.,CASSPPLGTEAFF,TGTGCCAGCAGTCCTCCCCTGGGCACTGAAGCTTTCTTT
TRBJ1-5,TRBV6-2/TRBV6-3,.,.,CASSSYGNQPQHF,TGTGCCAGCAGTTCCTACGGTAATCAGCCCCAGCATTTT
TRBJ1-5,TRBV5-4,.,TRBD1,CASSLGGQGQPQHF,TGTGCCAGCAGCTTGGGGGGACAGGGTCAGCCCCAGCATTTT
TRBJ1-4,TRBV28,.,.,CASTPGHPGEKLFF,TGTGCCAGCACCCCGGGCCACCCAGGGGAAAAACTGTTTTTT
TRBJ2-3,TRBV7-2,.,TRBD2,CASSLIAGSDTQYF,TGTGCCAGCAGCTTAATAGCGGGATCAGATACGCAGTATTTT
TRBJ2-3,TRBV14,.,TRBD1,CASSRYRGVLADTQYF,TGTGCCAGCAGCCGATACAGGGGGGTCCTGGCAGATACGCAGTATTTT
TRBJ2-5,TRBV7-2,.,TRBD1,CASSELGTGEQETQYF,TGTGCCAGCAGCGAACTTGGGACAGGGGAACAAGAGACCCAGTACTTC
TRBJ2-4,TRBV5-1,.,TRBD1,CASSRIDGQVDIQYF,TGCGCCAGCAGCCGTATAGACGGACAGGTTGACATTCAGTACTTC
TRBJ2-3,TRBV4-2,.,TRBD2,CASSQKTGTSLNTDTQYF,TGTGCCAGCAGCCAAAAAACCGGGACTAGTCTAAACACAGATACGCAGTATTTT
TRBJ1-1,TRBV24-1,.,TRBD1,CATGTGEQGTEAFF,TGTGCCACCGGGACAGGGGAACAAGGCACTGAAGCTTTCTTT